This T cell receptor beta chain was found in a study of T cells in Graves' hyperthyroidism and ophthalmopathy. The germline V and J ends were trimmed by 4 bases and 4 bases, with 16 bases remaining between them. CDR3 length: 15 amino acids. Germline V CDR1 and CDR2: LNHDA, SQIVND (reference sequence). From RNA transcripts, TCR beta CDR3 regions were amplified. The HTBI set primed first-round TCR CDR3 RT-PCR. Each CDR3 protein gets one entry after TCRdb re-called the multiplex PCR reads with MiXCR. Altogether 500,000 to 800,000 distinct CDR3 sequences are present, 45% being singletons, with the ten largest covering 7% to 7.5%. Diagnoses were established using clinical symptoms, serum thyroxine and TRAb, thyroid ultrasound and orbital computed tomography. Whole-study findings and limits: Blood also contained most expanded thyroid clonotypes above 0.001.

Remarks on this clonotype: Its cognate antigen is unknown.

V usage is TRBV19 and J usage is TRBJ1-2, with a possible D match to TRBD1 (6 bases). The receptor was derived from an adult man with Graves' disease, either hyperthyroidism or ophthalmopathy (not recorded which). The sequencing sample was made of peripheral blood or thyroid tissue (not recorded which). The CDR3 is CASSTLLQGGYGYTF. The CDR3 nucleotides are TGTGCCAGTAGTACCCTCTTACAGGGAGGCTATGGCTACACCTTC.